This TCR beta chain stems from a study of beta chain features in type 1 diabetes. The isolated RNA, all of it, was reverse transcribed, so expressed TCRB transcripts were what got sequenced. The repertoire was sequenced with immunoSEQ multiplex PCR; TCRdb's copy has only in-frame clones and lacks some. The repertoire includes approximately 340,000 clones, roughly 16% of them detected once, and approximately 0.02% sits in the top ten. Each sorted fraction was over 95% pure. The source material was naive CD4+ T cells from blood. This sequence was found in a woman between 18 and 29 years old in good health.

The chain's CDR3 is CASSLGGPWGVETQYF. CDR3 sequence (DNA): TGTGCCAGCAGCCTCGGAGGGCCGTGGGGTGTAGAGACCCAGTACTTC. The chain recombines TRBV5-4 with TRBJ2-5; perhaps TRBD2 as D (6 bases). Germline lookup yields CDR1 SGHNT and CDR2 YYREEE (reference sequence). CDR3 length equals 16 residues. Between the trimmed V and J ends, which lost 4 bases and 4 bases, there was a span of 20 bases.